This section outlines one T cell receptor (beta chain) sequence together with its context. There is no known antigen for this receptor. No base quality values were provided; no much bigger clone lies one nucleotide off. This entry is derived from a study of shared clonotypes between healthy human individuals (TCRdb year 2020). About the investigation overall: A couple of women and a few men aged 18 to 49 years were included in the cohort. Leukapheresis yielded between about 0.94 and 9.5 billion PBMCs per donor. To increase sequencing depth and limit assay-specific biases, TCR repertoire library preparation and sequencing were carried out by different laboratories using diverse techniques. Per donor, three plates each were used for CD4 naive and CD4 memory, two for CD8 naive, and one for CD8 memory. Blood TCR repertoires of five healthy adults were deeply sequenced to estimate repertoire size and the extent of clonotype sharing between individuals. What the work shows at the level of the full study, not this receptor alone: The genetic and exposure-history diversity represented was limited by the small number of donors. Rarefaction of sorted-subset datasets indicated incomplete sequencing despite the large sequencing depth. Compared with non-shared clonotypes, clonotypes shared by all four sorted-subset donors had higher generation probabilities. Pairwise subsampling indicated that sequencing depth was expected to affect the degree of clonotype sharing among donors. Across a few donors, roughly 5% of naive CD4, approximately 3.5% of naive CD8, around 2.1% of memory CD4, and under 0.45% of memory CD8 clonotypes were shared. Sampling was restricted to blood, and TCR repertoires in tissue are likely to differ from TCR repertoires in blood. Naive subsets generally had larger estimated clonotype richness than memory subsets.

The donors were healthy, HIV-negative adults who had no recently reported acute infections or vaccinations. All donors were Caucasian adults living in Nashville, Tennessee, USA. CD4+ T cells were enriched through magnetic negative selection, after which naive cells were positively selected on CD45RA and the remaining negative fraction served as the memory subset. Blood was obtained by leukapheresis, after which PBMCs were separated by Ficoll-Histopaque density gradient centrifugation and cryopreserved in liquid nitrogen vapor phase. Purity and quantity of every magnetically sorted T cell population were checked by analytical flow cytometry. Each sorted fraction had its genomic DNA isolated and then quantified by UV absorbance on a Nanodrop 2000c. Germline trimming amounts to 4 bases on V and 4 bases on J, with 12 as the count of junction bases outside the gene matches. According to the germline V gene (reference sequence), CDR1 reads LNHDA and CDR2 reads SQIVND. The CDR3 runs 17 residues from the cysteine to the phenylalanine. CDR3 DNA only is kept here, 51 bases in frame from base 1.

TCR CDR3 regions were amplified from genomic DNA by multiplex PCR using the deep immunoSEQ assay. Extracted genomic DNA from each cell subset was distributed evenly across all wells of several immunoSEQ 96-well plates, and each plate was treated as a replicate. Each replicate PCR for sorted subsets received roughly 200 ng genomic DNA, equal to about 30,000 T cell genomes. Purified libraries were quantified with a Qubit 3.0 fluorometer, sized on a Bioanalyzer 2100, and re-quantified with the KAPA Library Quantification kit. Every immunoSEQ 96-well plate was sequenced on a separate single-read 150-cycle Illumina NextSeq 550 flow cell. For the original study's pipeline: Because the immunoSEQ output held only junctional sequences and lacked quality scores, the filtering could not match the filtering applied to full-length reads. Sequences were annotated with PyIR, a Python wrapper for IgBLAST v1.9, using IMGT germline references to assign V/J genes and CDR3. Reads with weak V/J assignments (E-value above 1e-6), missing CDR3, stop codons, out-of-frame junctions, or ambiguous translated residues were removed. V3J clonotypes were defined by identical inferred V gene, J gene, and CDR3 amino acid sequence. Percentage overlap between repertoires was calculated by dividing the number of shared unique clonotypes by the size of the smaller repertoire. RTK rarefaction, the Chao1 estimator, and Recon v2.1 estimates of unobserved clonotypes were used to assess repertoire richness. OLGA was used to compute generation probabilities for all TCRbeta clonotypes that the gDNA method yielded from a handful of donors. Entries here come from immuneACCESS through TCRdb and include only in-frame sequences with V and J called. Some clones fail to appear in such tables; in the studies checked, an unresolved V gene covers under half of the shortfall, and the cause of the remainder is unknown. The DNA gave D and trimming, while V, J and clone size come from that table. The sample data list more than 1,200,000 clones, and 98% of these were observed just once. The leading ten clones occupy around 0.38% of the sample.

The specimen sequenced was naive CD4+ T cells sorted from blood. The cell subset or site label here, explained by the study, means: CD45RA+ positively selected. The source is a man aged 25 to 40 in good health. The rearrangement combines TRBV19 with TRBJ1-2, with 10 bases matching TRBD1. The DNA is TGTGCCAGTAGTAGTCGACAGGGGGCACTCAGTCCCTATGGCTACACCTTC. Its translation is CASSSRQGALSPYGYTF.